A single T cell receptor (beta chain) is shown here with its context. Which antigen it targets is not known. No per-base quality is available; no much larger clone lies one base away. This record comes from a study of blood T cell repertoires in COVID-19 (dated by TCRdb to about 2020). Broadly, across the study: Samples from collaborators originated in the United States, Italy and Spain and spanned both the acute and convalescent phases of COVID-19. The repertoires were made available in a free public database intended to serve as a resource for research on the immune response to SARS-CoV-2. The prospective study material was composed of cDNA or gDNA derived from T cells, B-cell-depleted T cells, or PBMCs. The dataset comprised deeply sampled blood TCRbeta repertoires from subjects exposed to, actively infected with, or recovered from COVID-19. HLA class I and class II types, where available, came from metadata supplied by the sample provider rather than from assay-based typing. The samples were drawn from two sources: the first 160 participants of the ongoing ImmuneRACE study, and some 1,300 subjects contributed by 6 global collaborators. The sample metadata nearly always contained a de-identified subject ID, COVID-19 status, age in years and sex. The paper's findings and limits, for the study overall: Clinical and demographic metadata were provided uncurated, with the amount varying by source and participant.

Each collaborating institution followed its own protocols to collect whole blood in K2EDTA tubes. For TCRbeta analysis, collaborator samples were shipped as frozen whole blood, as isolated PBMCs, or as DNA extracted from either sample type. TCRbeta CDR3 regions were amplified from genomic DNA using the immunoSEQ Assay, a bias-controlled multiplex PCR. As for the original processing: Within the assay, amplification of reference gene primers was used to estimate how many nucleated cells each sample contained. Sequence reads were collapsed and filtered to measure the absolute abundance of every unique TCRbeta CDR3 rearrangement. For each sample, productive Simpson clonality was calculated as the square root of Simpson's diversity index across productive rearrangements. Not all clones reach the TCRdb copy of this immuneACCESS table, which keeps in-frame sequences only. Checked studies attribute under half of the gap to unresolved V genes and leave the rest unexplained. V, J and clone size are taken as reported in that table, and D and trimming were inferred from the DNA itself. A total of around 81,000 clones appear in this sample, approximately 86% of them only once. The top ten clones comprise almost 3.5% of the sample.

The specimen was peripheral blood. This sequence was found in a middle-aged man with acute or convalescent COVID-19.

The CDR3 sequence is CASSLGELGQSSYNEQFF. The DNA is TGCGCCAGCAGCTTGGGTGAGTTAGGACAGAGCTCCTACAATGAGCAGTTCTTC. Recombination connected TRBV5-1 to TRBJ2-1; possibly the D gene is TRBD1, per 6 matching bases. The CDR3 goes from the cysteine to the phenylalanine over 18 residues. The sequence is cut down to CDR3 DNA, 54 bases in frame from base 1. V loses 0 bases of germline sequence and J loses 0 bases, and the interval between the two ends is 16 bases. CDR1 is given as SGHRS and CDR2 as YFSETQ, both from the germline V gene. Full variable domain (CDR3 extended with the reference TRBV5-1 and TRBJ2-1 proteins): KAGVTQTPRYLIKTRGQQVTLSCSPISGHRSVSWYQQTPGQGLQFLFEYFSETQRNKGNFPGRFSGRQFSNSRSEMNVSTLELGDSALYLCASSLGELGQSSYNEQFFGPGTRLTVL.